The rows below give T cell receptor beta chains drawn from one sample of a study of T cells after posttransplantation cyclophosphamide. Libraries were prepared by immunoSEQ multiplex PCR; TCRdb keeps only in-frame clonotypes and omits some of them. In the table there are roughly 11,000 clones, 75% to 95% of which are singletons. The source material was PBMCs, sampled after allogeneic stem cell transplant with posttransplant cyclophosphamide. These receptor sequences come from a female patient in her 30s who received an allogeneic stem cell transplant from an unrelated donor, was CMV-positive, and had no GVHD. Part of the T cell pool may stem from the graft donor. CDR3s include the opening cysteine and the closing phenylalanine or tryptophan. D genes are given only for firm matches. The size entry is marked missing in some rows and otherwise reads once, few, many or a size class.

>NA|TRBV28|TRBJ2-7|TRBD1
CASSSPWTGYSYEQYF
TGTGCCAGCAGTTCCCCTTGGACAGGGTACTCCTACGAGCAGTACTTC
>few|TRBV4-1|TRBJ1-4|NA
CASRGRSLNF
TGCGCCAGCAGGGGGAGGTCATTGAATTTT
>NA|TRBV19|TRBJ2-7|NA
CASSAEFTQGGAPYEQYF
TGTGCCAGTAGTGCTGAGTTTACACAGGGTGGTGCCCCCTACGAGCAGTACTTC
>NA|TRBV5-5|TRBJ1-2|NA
CASVTRYQVNYGYTF
TGTGCCAGCGTAACCCGCTATCAGGTTAACTATGGCTACACCTTC
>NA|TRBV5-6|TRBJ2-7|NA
CASSLGVIYEQYF
TGTGCCAGCAGCTTGGGCGTGATCTACGAGCAGTACTTC
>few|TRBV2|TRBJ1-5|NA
CASSPTRVQPQHF
TGTGCCAGCAGTCCCACCAGGGTTCAGCCCCAGCATTTT
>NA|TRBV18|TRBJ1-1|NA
CASSPAGNTEAFF
TGTGCCAGCTCACCTGCGGGGAACACTGAAGCTTTCTTT
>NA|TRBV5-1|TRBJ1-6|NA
CASSLTGSSYNSPLHF
TGCGCCAGCAGCTTGACAGGGAGCTCCTATAATTCACCCCTCCACTTT
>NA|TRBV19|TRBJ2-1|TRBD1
CASRRQGFHNEQFF
TGTGCCAGTAGGCGACAGGGGTTTCACAATGAGCAGTTCTTC
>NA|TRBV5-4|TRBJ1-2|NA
CASSWGGADNYGYTF
TGTGCCAGCAGCTGGGGAGGGGCAGATAACTATGGCTACACCTTC
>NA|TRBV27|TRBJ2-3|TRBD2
CASSIFSGVADTQYF
TGTGCCAGCAGTATATTTAGCGGGGTAGCAGATACGCAGTATTTT
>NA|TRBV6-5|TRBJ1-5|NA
CASRPRGIGQPQHF
TGTGCCAGCAGGCCAAGGGGAATTGGTCAGCCCCAGCATTTT
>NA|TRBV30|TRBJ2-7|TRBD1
CAWSAGGTYEQYF
TGTGCCTGGAGCGCAGGGGGCACGTACGAGCAGTACTTC
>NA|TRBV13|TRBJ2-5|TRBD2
CASSRGLATQETQYF
TGTGCCAGCAGCAGAGGACTAGCGACACAAGAGACCCAGTACTTC
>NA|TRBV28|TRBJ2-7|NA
CASSPLGGGDEQYF
TGTGCCAGCAGTCCCCTGGGGGGTGGGGACGAGCAGTACTTC
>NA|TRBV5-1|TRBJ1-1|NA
CASKGFDGMNTEAFF
TGCGCCAGCAAGGGTTTTGACGGGATGAACACTGAAGCTTTCTTT
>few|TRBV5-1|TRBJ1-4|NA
CASSGAGVIGEKLFF
TGCGCCAGCAGCGGTGCAGGGGTGATCGGTGAAAAACTGTTTTTT
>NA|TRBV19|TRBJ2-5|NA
CASSGGTKETQYF
TGTGCCAGTAGTGGGGGGACGAAAGAGACCCAGTACTTC
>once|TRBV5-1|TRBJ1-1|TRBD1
CASSLGTGPTEAFF
TGCGCCAGCAGCTTGGGGACAGGACCCACTGAAGCTTTCTTT
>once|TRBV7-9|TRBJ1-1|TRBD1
CASSPMVGQGATEAFF
TGTGCCAGCAGCCCAATGGTGGGACAGGGGGCCACTGAAGCTTTCTTT
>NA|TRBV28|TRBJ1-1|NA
CASSLQGMNTEAFF
TGTGCCAGCAGTTTACAGGGGATGAACACTGAAGCTTTCTTT
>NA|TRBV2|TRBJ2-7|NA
CASSVNRETLNSPYEQYF
TGTGCCAGCAGTGTAAACAGGGAAACTTTAAATTCCCCCTACGAGCAGTACTTC
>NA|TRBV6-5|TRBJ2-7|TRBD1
CASSQPGTGGYEQYF
TGTGCCAGCAGCCAACCCGGGACAGGGGGATACGAGCAGTACTTC
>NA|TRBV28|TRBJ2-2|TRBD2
CASSSPRGLAGVEELFF
TGTGCCAGCAGTTCCCCTCGGGGACTAGCGGGGGTTGAGGAGCTGTTTTTT
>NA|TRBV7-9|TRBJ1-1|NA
CASSLAITNTEAFF
TGTGCCAGCAGCTTAGCGATAACAAACACTGAAGCTTTCTTT
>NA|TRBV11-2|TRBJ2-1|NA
CASSLQGNKGNEQFF
TGTGCCAGCAGCTTACAGGGGAACAAGGGCAATGAGCAGTTCTTC
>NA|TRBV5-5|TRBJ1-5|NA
CASSWGLKSNQPQHF
TGTGCCAGCAGCTGGGGACTGAAGAGCAATCAGCCCCAGCATTTT
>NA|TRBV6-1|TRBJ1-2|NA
CASMTGHAYYGYTF
TGTGCCAGCATGACTGGACACGCCTACTATGGCTACACCTTC
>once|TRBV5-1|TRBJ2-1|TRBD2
CASSNPTSGFTSSYNEQFF
TGCGCCAGCAGCAACCCGACTAGCGGGTTCACAAGCTCCTACAATGAGCAGTTCTTC
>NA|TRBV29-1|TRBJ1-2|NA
CSVRLQGVYVYTF
TGCAGCGTTCGTCTGCAGGGCGTATATGTCTACACCTTC
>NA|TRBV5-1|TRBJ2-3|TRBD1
CASLGTVGSTDTQYF
TGCGCCAGCCTGGGGACAGTCGGTAGCACAGATACGCAGTATTTT
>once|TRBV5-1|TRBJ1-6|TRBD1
CASRIGTFTGVSPLHF
TGCGCCAGCAGGATCGGCACGTTTACAGGGGTCTCACCCCTCCACTTT
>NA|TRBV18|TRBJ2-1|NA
CASGYRRPSYNEQFF
TGTGCCAGCGGATACAGGAGACCGTCCTACAATGAGCAGTTCTTC
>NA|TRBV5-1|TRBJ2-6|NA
CASSLAWGKSSGANVLTF
TGCGCCAGCAGCTTGGCCTGGGGCAAGAGCTCTGGGGCCAACGTCCTGACTTTC
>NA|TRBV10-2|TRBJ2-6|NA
CASSESIMQGLHSGANVLTF
TGCGCCAGCAGTGAGTCTATAATGCAGGGGCTGCACTCTGGGGCCAACGTCCTGACTTTC
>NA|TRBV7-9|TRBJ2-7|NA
CASSLFDSAPYEQYF
TGTGCCAGCAGCTTATTTGACAGCGCTCCCTACGAGCAGTACTTC
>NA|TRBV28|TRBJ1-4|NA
CASSLTGTNEKLFF
TGTGCCAGCAGCCTCACAGGGACTAATGAAAAACTGTTTTTT
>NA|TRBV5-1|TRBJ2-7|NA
CASSLPDGYERYF
TGCGCCAGCAGCTTGCCCGACGGCTACGAGCGGTACTTC
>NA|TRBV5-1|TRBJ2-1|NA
CASSFQGPYNEQFF
TGCGCCAGCAGCTTTCAGGGGCCCTACAATGAGCAGTTCTTC
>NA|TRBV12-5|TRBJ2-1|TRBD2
CASGFFRTSGGAYNEQFF
TGTGCTAGTGGTTTCTTTCGGACTAGCGGGGGGGCCTACAATGAGCAGTTCTTC
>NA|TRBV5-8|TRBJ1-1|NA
CASSLGTGRESSFF
TGTGCCAGCAGCTTGGGAACAGGGAGAGAGAGCTCTTTCTTT
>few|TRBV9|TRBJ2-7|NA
CASSPRTRSRDEQYF
TGTGCCAGCAGCCCCCGGACCCGTTCCAGGGACGAGCAGTACTTC
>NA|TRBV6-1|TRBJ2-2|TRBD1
CAARWDRVNTGELFF
TGTGCCGCCCGGTGGGACAGGGTGAACACCGGGGAGCTGTTTTTT
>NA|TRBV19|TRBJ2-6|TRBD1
CASSTSGGWDRVFSGANVLTF
TGTGCCAGTAGCACTTCCGGGGGGTGGGACAGGGTCTTTAGTGGGGCCAACGTCCTGACTTTC
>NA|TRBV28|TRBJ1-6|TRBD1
CASSFGQGVRSPLHF
TGTGCCAGCAGTTTCGGACAGGGAGTCCGCTCACCCCTCCACTTT
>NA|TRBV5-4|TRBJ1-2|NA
CASSLPTANYGYTF
TGTGCCAGCAGCTTACCGACAGCTAACTATGGCTACACCTTC
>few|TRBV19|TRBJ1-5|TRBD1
CASKRGITGADGNQPQHF
TGTGCCAGTAAGCGCGGGATAACAGGGGCCGACGGTAATCAGCCCCAGCATTTT
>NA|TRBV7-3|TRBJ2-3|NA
CASSLNPRLDYTQYF
TGTGCCAGCAGCTTAAATCCCCGACTAGACTATACGCAGTATTTT
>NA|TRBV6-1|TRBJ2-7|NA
CASRGSGRQNEQYF
TGTGCCAGCAGGGGATCAGGGCGCCAGAACGAGCAGTACTTC
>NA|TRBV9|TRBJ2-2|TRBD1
CASSSQGAITGELFF
TGTGCCAGCAGCTCTCAGGGGGCGATCACCGGGGAGCTGTTTTTT
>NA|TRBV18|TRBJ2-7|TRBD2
CASSPRTSGRALGFYEQYF
TGTGCCAGCTCACCTCGGACTAGCGGGAGGGCCTTGGGTTTCTACGAGCAGTACTTC
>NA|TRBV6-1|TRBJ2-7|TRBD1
CASSEAAGGRTYEQYF
TGTGCCAGCAGTGAAGCCGCAGGGGGCAGGACCTACGAGCAGTACTTC
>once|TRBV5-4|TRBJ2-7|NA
CASSLVGVSSYEQYF
TGTGCCAGCAGCTTGGTCGGGGTGAGCTCCTACGAGCAGTACTTC